This TCR beta chain was sequenced during a study of shared clonotypes between healthy human individuals. Study-level results: Blood alone was sampled, and tissue repertoires likely differ.

This CDR3 has 14 residues. Germline CDR1 reads SEHNR; CDR2 reads FQNEAQ (reference sequence). V dropped 5 bases and J dropped 6; count of bases not matched to a gene: 10. As for this clone: The antigen is not known.

Study processing details: Because ImmunoSEQ provided only junction sequences with no quality scores, the filtering differed. Using immunoSEQ multiplex PCR, the repertoire was profiled, and TCRdb retains in-frame clones only, with some absent. Clonal size and the V and J genes are those of that table, whereas D and trimming came from the DNA. The sample includes 2 million to 2.5 million clones, 90% to 97% of them seen just once. Sequenced: naive CD4+ T cells sorted from blood. Subset defined: CD45RA+ positively selected. The sequence was obtained from a young man in good health. The V call is TRBV7-9, the J call TRBJ2-7; 7 bases map to TRBD1. The DNA of the CDR3 is TGTGCCAGCAGCCCCGGGACAGTCCTGGTCGAGCAGTACTTC. It codes for CASSPGTVLVEQYF.